This T cell receptor beta chain was recovered during a study of shared clonotypes between healthy human individuals. About the research overall: In total, the donors were two women and a few men aged 18 to 49.

Profiling relied on immunoSEQ multiplex PCR, and the TCRdb table lists in-frame clones only, not all of them. The data contain around 430,000 clones, 70% to 80% of them singletons. Concerning this clone: The target antigen is unknown.

Study-level findings and limits: Collection of samples was limited to blood; tissue repertoires likely differ.

This CDR3 has 14 amino acids. CDR1 and CDR2 (germline): ENHRY, SYGVKD. Trimming shortened V by 5 bases and J by 0 bases, and 10 bases separated the two germline ends. The material sequenced was PBMCs. The source of this sequence is a woman in her thirties or forties in good health. Some clones in this sample may be carry-over from other donors' samples. The V gene is TRBV10-3, the J gene TRBJ1-1; D unresolved. Here the CDR3 reads CAISRGTMNTEAFF. The CDR3 DNA reads as TGTGCCATCAGTCGCGGTACCATGAACACTGAAGCTTTCTTT.